This TCR beta chain was profiled in a study of OX40 agonist ivuxolimab in advanced cancers. The study in broad terms: Ivuxolimab, which targeted the costimulatory receptor OX40 (CD134), was an agonistic, fully human IgG2 monoclonal antibody. The point of sequencing TCRbeta in the periphery was to test whether ivuxolimab changed TCR sequence diversity and drove clonal T-cell expansion. Of the roughly 54 patients in dose escalation, about 20 had hepatocellular carcinoma, about 15 had melanoma, 9 had renal cell carcinoma and 9 had head and neck cancer. A male proportion of around 81% and a mean age of approximately 62 years, ranging from 23 to 79, were recorded for the dose-escalation cohort. Intravenous ivuxolimab was administered to patients every 2 weeks at six dose levels: 0.01, 0.1, 0.3, 1.5, 3 and 10 mg/kg. Partial responses were achieved by three dose-escalation patients, of whom one had hepatocellular carcinoma and two had cutaneous melanoma. The paper covers the monotherapy dose-escalation part of the phase I ivuxolimab trial, which included N of about 56 patients. Prior anti-PD-1, anti-PD-L1 or anti-CTLA-4 therapy was permitted, and checkpoint inhibitors had been received by under 50% of dose-escalation patients.

Patients with a history of autoimmune disease or receiving systemic immunosuppression were excluded from the trial. Peripheral blood for TCR sequencing was collected from all dose cohorts at baseline, on cycle 4 day 1, and on cycle 7 day 1. Samples were obtained from an open-label, multicenter, first-in-human phase I dose-escalation trial of ivuxolimab. Adults with locally advanced or metastatic head and neck squamous cell, hepatocellular, melanoma or renal cell carcinoma were enrolled in the trial. Before TCR sequencing, CD4+ T cells and CD8+ T cells were sorted from peripheral blood as separate populations. To sequence the TCRbeta CDR3 region, genomic DNA was isolated from the sorted cells. The immunoSEQ Assay was used for sequencing of TCRbeta CDR3 regions. Not all clones reach the TCRdb copy of this immuneACCESS table, which keeps in-frame sequences only. Checked studies attribute under half of the gap to unresolved V genes and leave the rest unexplained. The sample table records about 53,000 clones; 85% to 90% of these occur just once. The ten largest clones represent 11% of the sample.

Paper-wide results and their limitations: Clonal expansion of both CD4+ and CD8+ blood T cells was observed from baseline to week 6 at doses 0.1 to 3.0 mg/kg. The antigen specificity of the peripheral T cells that underwent clonal expansion was not determined. Partial responders in the 0.1-3.0 mg/kg groups had among the lowest normalized peripheral clonal expansion, especially among CD8+ T cells. Low levels of normalized T-cell clonal expansion were also shown by some nonresponding patients. On average, CD8+ T cells showed more expanded clones than CD4+ T cells after ivuxolimab.

Inclusive of the bounding cysteine and phenylalanine, the CDR3 is 13 residues long. Only the CDR3 region is kept as DNA, spanning 39 bases read in frame from base 1. Taken from the germline V gene, the CDR1 and CDR2 loops are KGHSH and LQKENI. V and J lose 3 bases and 3 bases, and a span of 5 bases separates them. This clone was seen just once. Its recognized antigen is unknown. No per-base quality is available; no much larger clone lies one base away. The receptor chain draws on TRBV18 and TRBJ2-2; confidence is insufficient to name the D gene. The TCR sequence derives from an adult with an advanced solid tumor such as melanoma, head and neck, liver or kidney cancer. The material was CD4+ or CD8+ T cells sorted from blood, obtained in a trial of the OX40 agonist ivuxolimab. The DNA reads TGTGCCAGCTCACCGACTTACACCGGGGAGCTGTTTTTT. It is translated as CASSPTYTGELFF.